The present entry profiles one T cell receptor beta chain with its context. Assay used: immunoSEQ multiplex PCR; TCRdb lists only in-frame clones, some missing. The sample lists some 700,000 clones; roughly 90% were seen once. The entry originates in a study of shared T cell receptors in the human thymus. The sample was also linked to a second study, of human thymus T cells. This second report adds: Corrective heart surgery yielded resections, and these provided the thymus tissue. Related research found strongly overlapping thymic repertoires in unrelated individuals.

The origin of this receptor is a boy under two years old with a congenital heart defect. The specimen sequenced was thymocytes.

The chain's CDR3 is CSVGTDRENTGELFF. The CDR3 DNA follows: TGCAGCGTTGGGACCGACAGGGAAAACACCGGGGAGCTGTTTTTT. The V gene is TRBV29-1, the J gene TRBJ2-2, with 7 bases matching TRBD1. V was pared by 4 bases and J by 2 bases, with 7 bases of the junction left unmatched. There are 15 residues in the CDR3. Germline-derived CDR1 and CDR2 are SQVTM and ANQGSEA.